This TCR beta chain was found in a study of identical twins. Points from the study as a whole: Twin pairs had excess sharing that was weaker in beta out-of-frame sequences.

This CDR3 has 13 amino acids. Trimming left V 7 bases short and J 10 bases short, with 19 bases between. Notes on this clonotype: Its antigen remains unknown.

One entry per CDR3 protein, called by TCRdb with MiXCR from the 5' RACE reads. The sample consists of 450,000 or so distinct CDR3 sequences, around a sixth of them appearing once. The origin of this receptor is a man between 50 and 59 years old in good health. The rearrangement uses TRBV12-3 or TRBV12-4 and TRBJ1-1; D unclear. The sequenced sample consisted of naive T cells sorted from blood. CDR3 in amino acids: CASTLSGVVGAFF. CDR3 bases: TGTGCCAGCACCTTGTCCGGGGTGGTAGGAGCTTTCTTT.